Each of the 27 T cell receptor beta chains below was sequenced from the same sample in a study of T cell changes during pregnancy in multiple sclerosis. Sequencing used immunoSEQ multiplex PCR; TCRdb keeps in-frame clones, though not all of them. The sample carries around 30,000 clones, roughly nine tenths recorded once. The source material was CD8+ T cells from peripheral blood mononuclear cells, sampled before pregnancy. Source of these receptors: a female donor with multiple sclerosis, enrolled in a pregnancy study.

This clone was recorded only once. At one of its ends the junction is not consistent with the germline gene, which may arise from a read error. This chain connects TRBV5-3 to TRBJ2-4; TRBD2 aligns across 7 bases. TRBV5-3 is recorded as an ORF, its role being uncertain. The CDR3 is 13 residues long. The CDR3 DNA sequence: TGTGCCAGAAGCTTGGGGTCGGGGCTAGCGGCCCTCTTC. It specifies CARSLGSGLAALF.

This rearrangement joins TRBV28 to TRBJ2-7; D is perhaps TRBD1 (6 bases). The V gene's germline CDR1 is MDHEN and CDR2 SYDVKM. V was shortened by 5 bases and J by 1 base, with 15 bases between the two germline ends. This CDR3 region has 15 residues. The CDR3 reads CASSKIQGISYEQYF. In nucleotides, the CDR3 is TGTGCCAGCAGTAAGATTCAGGGGATTTCCTACGAGCAGTACTTC.

DNA for the CDR3: TGTGCCAGCAGCTCTATGGACAGAGACACTGAAAAACTGTTTTTT. It translates to CASSSMDRDTEKLFF. The V and J genes are TRBV7-9 and TRBJ1-4, with a weak D call TRBD1 (6 bases). The germline gives CDR1 SEHNR, CDR2 FQNEAQ (reference sequence). The CDR3 has 15 amino acids. Deletions cut 4 bases from V and 7 bases from J, with 16 bases between. The complete variable domain, with remaining parts taken from reference TRBV7-9 and TRBJ1-4, reads DTGVSQNPRHKITKRGQNVTFRCDPISEHNRLYWYRQTLGQGPEFLTYFQNEAQLEKSRLLSDRFSAERPKGSFSTLEIQRTEQGDSAMYLCASSSMDRDTEKLFFGSGTQLSVL.

V usage is TRBV20-1 and J usage is TRBJ2-1; the D gene is possibly TRBD2 (5 bases). The germline CDR1 and CDR2 sequences are DFQATT and SNEGSKA (reference sequence). The CDR3 sequence is 10 residues long. The V gene lost 3 bases and the J gene lost 13 bases, with 10 bases spanning the gap. This chain's CDR3 is CSASRDRQFF. The DNA for the CDR3 is TGCAGTGCTAGCCGGGATCGCCAGTTCTTC.

This chain joins TRBV9 and TRBJ1-2, with D maybe TRBD1 (6 bases). Trimming shortened V by 0 bases and J by 13 bases, and 22 bases separated the two germline ends. This CDR3 region has 15 residues. CDR1 is SGDLS, CDR2 YYNGEE, per germline. The CDR3 loop reads CASSVASRGAVLSTF. The CDR3 nucleotides are TGTGCCAGCAGCGTAGCGTCCCGGGGGGCAGTTTTATCCACCTTC.

This chain connects TRBV5-1 to TRBJ2-3; 7 nucleotides match TRBD1. The CDR3 loop spans 17 amino acids. Unmatched junction bases numbered 11, after V lost 4 bases and J lost 0 bases. Germline lookup yields CDR1 SGHRS and CDR2 YFSETQ. As DNA, the CDR3 is TGCGCCAGCAGCGCTGACAGGGAAGACTATAGCACAGATACGCAGTATTTT. Amino acids: CASSADREDYSTDTQYF.

This clone was observed a single time. The chain links TRBV9 to TRBJ2-1, with unresolved D. This CDR3 comprises 15 residues. The germline gives CDR1 SGDLS, CDR2 YYNGEE. Trimming took off 0 bases at V and 0 bases at J, with 7 bases between the two ends. CDR3 residues: CASSVGKSSYNEQFF. CDR3 bases: TGTGCCAGCAGCGTAGGAAAGAGCTCCTACAATGAGCAGTTCTTC.

This chain links TRBV19 with TRBJ2-1; possibly TRBD2 for D (6 bases). Between the trimmed V and J ends, which lost 0 bases and 6 bases, there was a span of 18 bases. CDR3 size: 17 residues. Germline CDR1 LNHDA, CDR2 SQIVND (reference sequence). The CDR3 here is CASSIDSTGWRGNEQFF. As DNA, the CDR3 is TGTGCCAGTAGTATAGATTCAACGGGGTGGAGGGGCAATGAGCAGTTCTTC.

The genes are TRBV28 and TRBJ1-3, with D possibly TRBD1 on 5 matching bases. The length of the CDR3 is 15 residues. Germline V gene sequence: CDR1 MDHEN, CDR2 SYDVKM. V lost 6 bases and J lost 2, with 14 bases in between. The CDR3 region is CASRGGRSAGNTIYF. For the CDR3, the DNA is TGTGCCAGCAGGGGGGGGAGGTCCGCTGGAAACACCATATATTTT.

In this sample, this clone turned up a few times. This sequence joins TRBV5-1 and TRBJ1-2, with 8 bases aligning to TRBD1. Germline CDR1 is SGHRS and CDR2 is YFSETQ. The CDR3 spans 13 residues. After removal of 4 bases from V and 8 bases from J, the junction contained 7 bases not matched to a gene. CDR3 sequence: CASSPLTGAGYTF. CDR3 nucleotides: TGCGCCAGCAGCCCGCTGACAGGGGCGGGCTACACCTTC.

This clone has a handful of counts. V is TRBV4-3 and J is TRBJ2-2; D is perhaps TRBD1 (5 bases). V lost 5 bases and J lost 2, with 9 bases in between. The germline CDR1 and CDR2 sequences are LGHNA and YSLEER. This CDR3 region has 14 residues. The CDR3 DNA sequence: TGCGCCAGCAGCGTAGGGGATAACACCGGGGAGCTGTTTTTT. It yields the protein CASSVGDNTGELFF.

The genes are TRBV4-1 and TRBJ2-1; TRBD1 matches at 12 bases. The CDR3 consists of 16 residues. Germline V gives CDR1 MGHRA, CDR2 YSYEKL. Losses at the gene ends were 3 bases for V and 8 bases for J; bases not matched to a gene: 8. The CDR3 spells CASSQPGQGAGDEQFF. The CDR3 region has the DNA TGCGCCAGCAGCCAGCCGGGACAGGGGGCCGGGGATGAGCAGTTCTTC.

The V call is TRBV6-4, the J call TRBJ2-2; 9 positions agree with TRBD1. CDR1 MRHNA and CDR2 SNTAGT come from the germline V gene. This CDR3 spans 14 amino acids. After removal of 7 bases from V and 6 bases from J, the junction contained 6 bases not matched to a gene. CDR3 sequence: CASKGDRDSGELFF. The DNA of the CDR3 is TGTGCCAGCAAGGGGGACAGGGACTCCGGGGAGCTGTTTTTT.

The rearrangement joins TRBV28 to TRBJ2-3, with 9 bases identical to TRBD1. Germline V gives CDR1 MDHEN, CDR2 SYDVKM. V shed 6 bases, J shed 1 base, and the junction held 14 bases outside the gene matches. This CDR3 is 18 amino acids long. CDR3 DNA: TGTGCCAGCAGACAATATACCAACAGGGGGCCGGGCACAGATACGCAGTATTTT. It specifies CASRQYTNRGPGTDTQYF.

This clone was observed once. J is TRBJ2-7 and V is TRBV9; 9 bases agree with TRBD2. Germline CDR1 SGDLS, CDR2 YYNGEE. Trimming cost V 3 bases and J 6 bases; bases outside gene matches: 10. The CDR3 is 15 amino acids. The CDR3 sequence: CASSAQSGGRGEQYF. The CDR3 nucleotides read TGTGCCAGCAGCGCCCAATCAGGCGGGAGGGGCGAGCAGTACTTC.

This chain connects TRBV5-1 to TRBJ2-1, with D unclear. The V end lost 0 bases, the J end lost 4 bases, and 5 bases lay between the germline ends. The CDR3 runs 13 residues. Germline CDR1 SGHRS, CDR2 YFSETQ. For the CDR3, the DNA is TGCGCCAGCAGCTTGGTGGAGTACAATGAGCAGTTCTTC. Translating it yields CASSLVEYNEQFF.

J is TRBJ1-2 and V is TRBV14; D not resolved. The germline CDR1 and CDR2 sequences are SGHDN and FVKESK. The germline V and J ends were trimmed by 4 bases and 6 bases, with 9 bases remaining between them. This CDR3 is built from 12 residues. CDR3 in amino acids: CASSPNIHGYTF. The CDR3 DNA sequence: TGTGCCAGCAGCCCGAACATCCATGGCTACACCTTC.

The rearrangement links TRBV7-9 to TRBJ2-5, with D possibly being TRBD1 (5 bases). V lost 5 bases and J 3 bases, leaving 16 bases between the germline ends. CDR3 length equals 15 residues. The germline V gene encodes CDR1 SEHNR and CDR2 FQNEAQ (reference sequence). The CDR3 bases are TGTGCCAGCAGCCCAAGGGGCCCCAGGGAAGAGACCCAGTACTTC. It encodes CASSPRGPREETQYF.

This clone was recorded once. The V and J genes are TRBV27 and TRBJ2-6; D gene uncertain. The V end lost 3 bases, the J end lost 3 bases, and 12 bases lay between the germline ends. Germline values: CDR1 MNHEY, CDR2 SMNVEV (reference sequence). This CDR3 region has 16 residues. CDR3 in amino acids: CASSLSASGGANVLTF. CDR3 sequence (DNA): TGTGCCAGCAGTTTGAGTGCCTCGGGTGGGGCCAACGTCCTGACTTTC.

The V call is TRBV27, the J call TRBJ2-7; 8 positions agree with TRBD1. V dropped 6 bases and J dropped 2; count of bases not matched to a gene: 6. The CDR3 spans 14 residues. Germline CDR1 MNHEY, CDR2 SMNVEV (reference sequence). The CDR3 region has the DNA TGTGCCAGCAGAAGGACAGGGAGGACCTACGAGCAGTACTTC. This encodes CASRRTGRTYEQYF.

The J gene is TRBJ2-7, the V gene TRBV29-1; 10 bases map to TRBD2. The CDR3 extends over 16 amino acids. Germline V lookup: CDR1 SQVTM, CDR2 ANQGSEA. Losses at the gene ends were 2 bases for V and 4 bases for J; bases not matched to a gene: 11. The CDR3 is CSVELSGRLDGYEQYF. The CDR3 DNA reads as TGCAGCGTTGAACTTAGCGGGAGGCTCGATGGGTACGAGCAGTACTTC.

V usage is TRBV10-3 and J usage is TRBJ2-3, with 8 bases aligning to TRBD2. This CDR3 has 17 residues. With V trimmed by 10 bases and J by 0 bases, 15 bases remained unmatched. From germline, CDR1 is ENHRY and CDR2 SYGVKD. The CDR3 coding sequence is TGTGCCACCCGAGGCGTGGCTAGCGGGCGAAGCACAGATACGCAGTATTTT. This translates into CATRGVASGRSTDTQYF.

This clone was seen once. The limits of the CDR3 on the DNA are not certain, so only TCRdb's listed CDR3 is given. V is TRBV1 and J is TRBJ2-2; the table's TRBD2 call for D was not verified on the DNA. TRBV1 is flagged as a pseudogene. Including both end residues, the CDR3 is 19 amino acids long. This chain's CDR3 is CTSSQDPVAGGTNTGELFF.

The chain links TRBV29-1 to TRBJ2-7, with TRBD1 identical over 12 bases. V dropped 4 bases and J dropped 5; count of bases not matched to a gene: 9. The CDR3 runs 15 residues. Germline CDR1 reads SQVTM; CDR2 reads ANQGSEA. The CDR3 loop is CSVGNPGQGAHEQYF. The DNA for the CDR3 is TGCAGCGTTGGTAACCCGGGACAGGGGGCTCACGAGCAGTACTTC.

The CDR3, as DNA: TGCGCCAGCAGCCAAGAGCCCACTATTTTCACTGAAGCTTTCTTT. Translation gives CASSQEPTIFTEAFF. The genes are TRBV4-3 and TRBJ1-1; D unresolved. Germline assignment: CDR1 LGHNA and CDR2 YSLEER. The CDR3 contains 15 residues. The V and J ends lost 0 bases and 4 bases respectively, with 12 bases between them.

The sample holds one count of this clone. The chain carries TRBV7-6 and TRBJ2-1; 16 nucleotides match TRBD2. Germline CDR1 SGHVS, CDR2 FNYEAQ. This CDR3 is built from 17 residues. V was clipped by 5 bases and J by 10 bases; unmatched bases: 11. This CDR3 reads CASSPEGLAGGPGEQFF. CDR3 DNA sequence: TGTGCCAGCAGCCCAGAGGGACTAGCGGGGGGGCCAGGGGAGCAGTTCTTC.

The rearrangement joins TRBV5-1 to TRBJ2-7; perhaps TRBD2 as D (5 bases). Per germline, CDR1 SGHRS and CDR2 YFSETQ. Trimming pared 4 bases from V and 0 bases from J, leaving 11 bases between. The CDR3 sequence is 14 residues long. The CDR3 loop reads CASSPLGSSYEQYF. The CDR3 DNA reads as TGCGCCAGCAGCCCGTTGGGGAGCTCCTACGAGCAGTACTTC.